This T cell receptor beta chain originates from a study of blood T cell repertoires in COVID-19. Turning to the study itself: Nucleic acid was either cDNA or gDNA, and it came from T cells, B-cell-depleted T cells, or PBMCs.

Assay: immunoSEQ multiplex PCR; the TCRdb copy retains only in-frame clones and omits some. The sample carries roughly 200,000 clones, roughly 90% recorded once. CDR3 length: 15 residues. Germline-derived CDR1 and CDR2 are GTSNPN and SVGIG (reference sequence). Trimming stripped 4 bases from V and 5 bases from J, with 20 bases between. Only one count was recorded for this clone. The sequence derives from a man aged 35 to 55 with acute or convalescent COVID-19. The rearrangement uses TRBV30 and TRBJ2-5; D possibly corresponds to TRBD1 (5 bases). The sample taken for sequencing was peripheral blood. The CDR3 here is CAWNKPRQPKETQYF. CDR3 DNA: TGTGCCTGGAATAAGCCGAGACAGCCTAAGGAGACCCAGTACTTC. Looking up the rest from reference TRBV30 and TRBJ2-5 gives the full variable domain: SQTIHQWPATLVQPVGSPLSLECTVEGTSNPNLYWYRQAAGRGLQLLFYSVGIGQISSEVPQNLSASRPQDRQFILSSKKLLLSDSGFYLCAWNKPRQPKETQYFGPGTRLLVL.